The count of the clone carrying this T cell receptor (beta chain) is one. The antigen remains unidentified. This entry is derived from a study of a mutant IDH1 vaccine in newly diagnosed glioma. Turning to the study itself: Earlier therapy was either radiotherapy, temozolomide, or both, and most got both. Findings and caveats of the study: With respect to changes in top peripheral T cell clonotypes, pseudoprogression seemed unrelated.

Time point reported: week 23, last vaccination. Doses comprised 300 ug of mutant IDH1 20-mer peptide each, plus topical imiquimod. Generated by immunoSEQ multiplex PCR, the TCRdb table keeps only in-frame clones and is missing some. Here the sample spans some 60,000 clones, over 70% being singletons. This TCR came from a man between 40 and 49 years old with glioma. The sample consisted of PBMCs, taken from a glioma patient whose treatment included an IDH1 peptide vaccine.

The CDR3 DNA follows: TGTGCCAGCAGCGTAGAAGGGAACACCGGGGAGCTGTTTTTT. This gives the protein CASSVEGNTGELFF. The chain links TRBV9 to TRBJ2-2, with unresolved D. This CDR3 is built from 14 residues. Trimming removed 0 bases at V and 1 base at J, with 4 bases between. CDR1 SGDLS and CDR2 YYNGEE come from the germline V gene.